This TCR beta chain is drawn from a study of T cells after yellow fever vaccination. This CDR3 is 14 amino acids long. CDR1 DFQATT and CDR2 SNEGSKA come from the germline V gene (reference sequence). Trimming cost V 6 bases and J 2 bases; bases outside gene matches: 4. MiXCR, applied by TCRdb to the 5' RACE reads, yields one record per CDR3 protein. The sample includes 200,000 or so distinct CDR3 sequences, about 7% seen only once; the top ten take 0.85% to 1.2%. The sequence came from a man aged 25-40 years who received the YFV17D yellow fever vaccine. The chain joins TRBV20-1 to TRBJ2-3; 11 nucleotides line up with TRBD2. Specimen: CD4+ T cells sorted from PBMCs, collected on the day of the yellow fever booster vaccination. The CDR3 loop is CSAPTSGNTDTQYF. The CDR3 DNA sequence: TGCAGTGCACCGACTAGCGGGAACACAGATACGCAGTATTTT.